Included here is one T cell receptor beta chain sequence, with context. Measured with immunoSEQ multiplex PCR; TCRdb has only the in-frame clones, and not every one. In the table there are roughly 300,000 clones, over 80% of which are singletons. With 6 bases removed from V and 3 bases from J, the gap between germline ends came to 11 bases. From germline, CDR1 is SNHLY and CDR2 FYNNEI. The length of the CDR3 is 13 residues. These data originate in a study of blood T cell repertoires in COVID-19. This chain connects TRBV2 to TRBJ1-1, with a tentative D call TRBD1 (6 bases). Sequenced sample: peripheral blood. The receptor's source is a woman aged 40 to 50 who had recovered from COVID-19. CDR3: CASRREGDTEAFF. CDR3 nucleotides: TGTGCCAGCAGGAGGGAGGGGGACACTGAAGCTTTCTTT.